These 31 T cell receptor beta chains share one sample of origin, sequenced in a study of blood T cell repertoires in COVID-19. The method was immunoSEQ multiplex PCR; TCRdb's version includes in-frame clones alone and lacks a portion of them. Among 300,000 to 450,000 clones listed, less than 85% were seen once. The sequenced sample consisted of peripheral blood. These receptors were taken from a woman aged 18-29 years with acute or convalescent COVID-19.

V gene TRBV5-6 combines with J gene TRBJ1-6; D not certain. This CDR3 spans 15 amino acids. Germline V gene data show CDR1 as SGHDT and CDR2 as YYEEEE. Trimming took off 0 bases at V and 5 bases at J, with 9 bases between the two ends. The CDR3 coding sequence is TGTGCCAGCAGCTTGGGTGCAGCGAATAATTCACCCCTCCACTTT. Its protein is CASSLGAANNSPLHF.

CDR3 sequence (DNA): TGCAGCGTGGGGGGTTTTGGCAACACTGAAGCTTTCTTT. Its protein product is CSVGGFGNTEAFF. V is TRBV29-1 and J is TRBJ1-1; TRBD1 is a possible D gene (5 bases). Trimming left V 6 bases short and J 2 bases short, with 13 bases between. Germline V gives CDR1 SQVTM, CDR2 ANQGSEA. The CDR3 length is 13 residues.

This sequence joins TRBV27 and TRBJ2-1; 8 bases are a match to TRBD1. Trimming took 5 bases from V and 6 from J; bases not matched to a gene: 3. The CDR3 covers 13 residues. The germline gives CDR1 MNHEY, CDR2 SMNVEV (reference sequence). In nucleotides, the CDR3 is TGTGCCAGCAGTGGACAGGGCGCCAATGAGCAGTTCTTC. Translation gives CASSGQGANEQFF.

The rearrangement uses TRBV5-1 and TRBJ1-1, with 9 nucleotides matching TRBD1. The CDR3 sequence is 17 residues long. Losses at the gene ends were 4 bases for V and 6 bases for J; bases not matched to a gene: 16. The germline gives CDR1 SGHRS, CDR2 YFSETQ. CDR3 sequence: CASSQNIQGAKGSEAFF. DNA for the CDR3: TGCGCCAGCAGCCAAAACATACAGGGGGCGAAAGGGTCTGAAGCTTTCTTT. The entire variable domain, with the rest obtained from reference TRBV5-1 and TRBJ1-1, is as follows: KAGVTQTPRYLIKTRGQQVTLSCSPISGHRSVSWYQQTPGQGLQFLFEYFSETQRNKGNFPGRFSGRQFSNSRSEMNVSTLELGDSALYLCASSQNIQGAKGSEAFFGQGTRLTVV.

The chain carries TRBV5-8 and TRBJ2-7; 9 nucleotides align to TRBD1. With V trimmed by 3 bases and J by 0 bases, 1 base remained unmatched. The CDR3 totals 14 residues. The germline V gene has CDR1 SGHTS and CDR2 YDEGEE. CDR3 bases: TGTGCCAGCAGCTCGACAGGGGGCTCCTACGAGCAGTACTTC. This translates into CASSSTGGSYEQYF.

The genes are TRBV5-6 and TRBJ2-5; TRBD2 is a possible D gene (7 bases). Germline CDR1 is SGHDT and CDR2 is YYEEEE. V was clipped by 4 bases and J by 5 bases, with 15 bases between them. The CDR3 is made up of 14 amino acids. The chain's CDR3 is CASSPRGHGETQYF. The DNA of the CDR3 is TGTGCCAGCAGCCCGCGGGGGCACGGGGAGACCCAGTACTTC. The full variable domain, rest sourced from reference TRBV5-6 and TRBJ2-5, is DAGVTQSPTHLIKTRGQQVTLRCSPKSGHDTVSWYQQALGQGPQFIFQYYEEEERQRGNFPDRFSGHQFPNYSSELNVNALLLGDSALYLCASSPRGHGETQYFGPGTRLLVL.

The chain carries TRBV9 and TRBJ2-7, with D perhaps TRBD2 (5 bases). Trimming cost V 0 bases and J 2 bases, with 12 bases left between them. Germline V CDR1 and CDR2: SGDLS, YYNGEE. The CDR3 totals 15 residues. This CDR3 reads CASSVAAGWPYEQYF. Written as DNA, the CDR3 is TGTGCCAGCAGCGTAGCGGCGGGTTGGCCCTACGAGCAGTACTTC.

The chain carries TRBV5-6 and TRBJ1-5, with 7 bases matching TRBD1. V lost 4 bases and J lost 1; bases outside the gene matches: 5. Germline assignment: CDR1 SGHDT and CDR2 YYEEEE. This CDR3 contains 15 residues. The CDR3, as DNA: TGTGCCAGCAGCAGGGACAGCTTAAGCAATCAGCCCCAGCATTTT. Translating it yields CASSRDSLSNQPQHF.

This clone was counted a single time. V and J are TRBV7-7 and TRBJ2-1; D perhaps matches TRBD2 (5 bases). V lost 5 bases, J lost 0 bases, and 11 bases lay in between. Germline assignment: CDR1 SSHAT and CDR2 FNYEAQ (reference sequence). The CDR3 extends over 15 amino acids. This chain's CDR3 is CASSLGESSYNEQFF. Written as DNA, the CDR3 is TGTGCCAGCAGCCTCGGGGAAAGCTCCTACAATGAGCAGTTCTTC.

The rearrangement joins TRBV12-3 or TRBV12-4 to TRBJ1-3; D remains unclear. The length of the CDR3 is 11 residues. The V end lost 6 bases, the J end lost 7 bases, and 7 bases lay between the germline ends. The CDR3 protein is CASSFLNTIYF. The CDR3 DNA follows: TGTGCCAGCAGCTTTCTCAACACCATATATTTT.

The chain links TRBV12-3 or TRBV12-4 to TRBJ2-2; D call uncertain. Deletions cut 2 bases from V and 1 base from J, with 2 bases between. The CDR3 runs to 13 residues. CDR3 coding DNA: TGTGCCAGCAGTTTACAGAACACCGGGGAGCTGTTTTTT. The encoded protein is CASSLQNTGELFF.

This rearrangement joins TRBV30 to TRBJ1-4; D remains ambiguous. Trimming took off 2 bases at V and 7 bases at J, with 11 bases between the two ends. The CDR3 sequence is 13 residues long. CDR1 is GTSNPN, CDR2 SVGIG, per germline (reference sequence). The CDR3: CAWSLYEGEKLFF. The CDR3 DNA reads TGTGCCTGGAGTCTCTACGAGGGTGAAAAACTGTTTTTT.

The chain joins TRBV14 to TRBJ2-1, with TRBD2 as a possible D gene (5 bases). V lost 8 bases, J lost 6 bases, and 20 bases lay in between. Germline V CDR1 and CDR2: SGHDN, FVKESK. CDR3 length: 15 residues. CDR3: CASSPYTTRFNEQFF. In DNA, the CDR3 is TGTGCCAGCTCCCCGTATACCACTAGGTTCAATGAGCAGTTCTTC.

This chain joins TRBV7-8 and TRBJ1-2; TRBD1 agrees at 10 bases. The V gene end was trimmed by 4 bases and the J gene end by 6 bases; junction bases not matched to a gene: 11. Germline V gene data show CDR1 as SGHVS and CDR2 as FQNEAQ. The CDR3 is made up of 16 amino acids. CDR3 loop: CASSSPPVGQGDGYTF. CDR3 nucleotides: TGTGCCAGCAGCTCCCCCCCAGTTGGACAGGGGGATGGCTACACCTTC.

This chain links TRBV5-8 with TRBJ1-2, with 7 bases fitting TRBD1. V shed 4 bases and J 8 bases; nucleotides not matched to a gene: 17. CDR3 length: 16 residues. Germline loops: CDR1 SGHTS, CDR2 YDEGEE. CDR3 DNA: TGTGCCAGCAGCCCGGGGACAGCAGGAATGTTGTGGGGCTACACCTTC. Translation: CASSPGTAGMLWGYTF.

The chain has TRBV9 and TRBJ2-3; TRBD2 agrees at 15 bases. With V trimmed by 0 bases and J by 0 bases, 8 bases remained unmatched. This CDR3 is 20 amino acids long. CDR1 and CDR2 from the germline V gene are SGDLS and YYNGEE. The CDR3 DNA is TGTGCCAGCAGCGTAGAGGTGGGACTAGCGGGGGGTTCTAGCACAGATACGCAGTATTTT. It yields the protein CASSVEVGLAGGSSTDTQYF.

The chain is built from TRBV7-7 and TRBJ2-1; 8 bases align to TRBD2. The length of the CDR3 is 17 residues. The V and J ends lost 2 bases and 5 bases, in that order; junction bases with no gene match: 11. Germline values: CDR1 SSHAT, CDR2 FNYEAQ (reference sequence). The CDR3 sequence: CASSLTRASGSHNEQFF. CDR3 coding DNA: TGTGCCAGCAGCTTAACCCGGGCTAGCGGGTCGCACAATGAGCAGTTCTTC.

This clone was seen just once. The genes are TRBV10-2 and TRBJ2-2; TRBD2 agrees at 8 bases. Trimming cost V 5 bases and J 13 bases; bases outside gene matches: 21. CDR1 and CDR2 (germline): WSHSY, SAAADI. The CDR3 loop spans 17 amino acids. CDR3: CASSLRNGRAPPVALFF. CDR3 nucleotide sequence: TGCGCCAGCAGTCTCCGGAACGGGAGGGCCCCCCCCGTAGCGCTGTTTTTT.

This chain connects TRBV7-6 to TRBJ2-5, with 9 bases that match TRBD2. This CDR3 region has 16 residues. Unmatched junction bases numbered 5, after V lost 2 bases and J lost 1 base. CDR1 and CDR2 from the germline V gene are SGHVS and FNYEAQ. CDR3 DNA sequence: TGTGCCAGCAGCTTAAGGGCTAGCGGGGCCCAAGAGACCCAGTACTTC. This translates into CASSLRASGAQETQYF.

The chain carries TRBV30 and TRBJ1-6; D is unclear. Germline CDR1 and CDR2: GTSNPN and SVGIG (reference sequence). Trimming removed 0 bases at V and 5 bases at J, with 5 bases between. The CDR3 sequence is 13 residues long. Here the CDR3 reads CAWSVGDNSPLHF. CDR3 DNA: TGTGCCTGGAGTGTTGGAGATAATTCACCCCTCCACTTT.

This sequence joins TRBV7-2 and TRBJ2-7; 7 bases are shared with TRBD1. V dropped 5 bases and J dropped 0; count of bases not matched to a gene: 4. Germline assignment: CDR1 SGHTA and CDR2 FQGNSA. The CDR3 sequence is 14 residues long. CDR3 in amino acids: CASSGQESSYEQYF. For the CDR3, the DNA is TGTGCCAGCAGCGGACAGGAGAGCTCCTACGAGCAGTACTTC.

The chain is built from TRBV19 and TRBJ2-2; D unresolved. Deletions cut 3 bases from V and 7 bases from J, with 9 bases between. The CDR3 is made up of 13 amino acids. CDR1 and CDR2 from the germline V gene are LNHDA and SQIVND (reference sequence). CDR3 DNA sequence: TGTGCCAGTAGTATGACCTCGGGCGGGGAGCTGTTTTTT. Its translation: CASSMTSGGELFF.

In this sample, this clone turned up many times. The chain carries TRBV6-6 and TRBJ2-2; D may be TRBD1 (5 bases). Germline V gene lookup returns CDR1 MNHNY and CDR2 SVGAGI (reference sequence). The CDR3 runs 15 residues. Between the trimmed V and J ends, which lost 2 bases and 3 bases, there was a span of 10 bases. The CDR3 region is CASSYDGADTGELFF. In DNA form, the CDR3 reads TGTGCCAGCAGTTACGATGGGGCGGACACCGGGGAGCTGTTTTTT.

The genes are TRBV2 and TRBJ2-7, with 12 bases aligning to TRBD2. This CDR3 contains 15 residues. Germline-derived CDR1 and CDR2 are SNHLY and FYNNEI. Unmatched junction bases numbered 8, after V lost 6 bases and J lost 5 bases. CDR3 in DNA: TGTGCCAGCAGAAGGACTAGCGGGAATTATAACGAGCAGTACTTC. This sequence encodes CASRRTSGNYNEQYF.

This rearrangement joins TRBV30 to TRBJ1-3, with D unclear. The CDR3 covers 16 residues. V dropped 0 bases and J dropped 0 bases, with 12 bases sitting between them. Germline CDR1 is GTSNPN and CDR2 is SVGIG (reference sequence). For the CDR3, the DNA is TGTGCCTGGAGTGTCCCCCCCTTGAGCTCTGGAAACACCATATATTTT. Protein sequence: CAWSVPPLSSGNTIYF.

This sequence joins TRBV10-1 and TRBJ2-5, with TRBD1 as a possible D gene (5 bases). The CDR3 runs 13 residues. Germline V CDR1 and CDR2: WNHNN, SYGVQD (reference sequence). V lost 2 bases and J lost 4, with 8 bases in between. The DNA of the CDR3 is TGCGCCAGCAGTGAGGGCAGGGCAGAGACCCAGTACTTC. Its translation: CASSEGRAETQYF.

This rearrangement joins TRBV10-3 to TRBJ1-2, with TRBD1 matching 9 bases. V was clipped by 3 bases and J by 8 bases; unmatched bases: 13. CDR1 is ENHRY, CDR2 SYGVKD, per germline. The CDR3 spans 16 residues. The CDR3 sequence: CAISERTGDGPQGYTF. The CDR3 DNA is TGTGCCATCAGTGAACGGACAGGGGACGGACCTCAGGGCTACACCTTC.

The CDR3 loop reads CASSSSSRAHQPQHF. CDR3 sequence (DNA): TGTGCCAGCAGCTCCTCGAGCAGGGCCCATCAGCCCCAGCATTTT. V usage is TRBV7-2 and J usage is TRBJ1-5, with D perhaps matching TRBD1 (5 bases). CDR3 length: 15 amino acids. Germline V CDR1 and CDR2: SGHTA, FQGNSA. Trimming took off 4 bases at V and 5 bases at J, with 15 bases between the two ends.

The gene calls are TRBV5-6 and TRBJ1-1, with a possible D match to TRBD1 (6 bases). Trimming took 4 bases from V and 7 from J, leaving 14 bases between them. Germline V gives CDR1 SGHDT, CDR2 YYEEEE. The CDR3 has 13 residues. CDR3 protein: CASSLRQVYEAFF. CDR3 in DNA: TGTGCCAGCAGCCTCCGACAGGTCTATGAAGCTTTCTTT.

The CDR3 protein is CASRRQLNTEAFF. The CDR3, as DNA: TGTGCCAGCAGGAGACAGTTGAACACTGAAGCTTTCTTT. The chain links TRBV28 to TRBJ1-1, with D possibly matching TRBD1 (5 bases). Trimming pared 6 bases from V and 0 bases from J, leaving 8 bases between. The germline V gene encodes CDR1 MDHEN and CDR2 SYDVKM. The CDR3 loop spans 13 amino acids. Together with reference TRBV28 and TRBJ1-1, the CDR3 gives the full variable domain: DVKVTQSSRYLVKRTGEKVFLECVQDMDHENMFWYRQDPGLGLRLIYFSYDVKMKEKGDIPEGYSVSREKKERFSLILESASTNQTSMYLCASRRQLNTEAFFGQGTRLTVV.

The chain links TRBV10-3 to TRBJ1-4, with 7 bases identical to TRBD1. This CDR3 spans 15 amino acids. Germline V gene lookup returns CDR1 ENHRY and CDR2 SYGVKD. V shed 3 bases and J 5 bases; nucleotides not matched to a gene: 6. The CDR3 coding sequence is TGTGCCATCAGTGAAGAGGGGGCTCAGAATGAAAAACTGTTTTTT. Protein sequence: CAISEEGAQNEKLFF.